These 19 T cell receptor beta chains originate from one sample sequenced in a study of siplizumab effects on memory and regulatory T cells. Sequenced by immunoSEQ multiplex PCR; TCRdb stores in-frame clones only, minus some. The sample gives tens of thousands of clones, roughly 90% of which show up once; 0.25% is in the top ten. Sequencing used naive CD4+ T cells sorted from blood. These TCRs come from a human donor in good health.

The rearrangement links TRBV19 to TRBJ2-2; 11 bases match TRBD1. V dropped 8 bases and J dropped 6; count of bases not matched to a gene: 8. The length of the CDR3 is 15 residues. Germline V lookup: CDR1 LNHDA, CDR2 SQIVND (reference sequence). In DNA form, the CDR3 reads TGTGCCAGTCGCCCCGGGACAGGGGGAGCCGGGGAGCTGTTTTTT. Its protein product is CASRPGTGGAGELFF.

This chain links TRBV9 with TRBJ1-5; 7 bases match TRBD1. Per the germline V gene, CDR1 is SGDLS and CDR2 is YYNGEE. With 4 bases clipped from V and 4 bases from J, the junction kept 8 bases outside the gene matches. The CDR3 sequence is 15 residues long. In DNA form, the CDR3 reads TGTGCCAGCAGCCTTCGTGGACAGGAGAATCAGCCCCAGCATTTT. This codes for CASSLRGQENQPQHF.

The V gene is TRBV18, the J gene TRBJ2-3, with TRBD2 matching over 7 bases. The CDR3 is 14 residues long. The germline V gene has CDR1 KGHSH and CDR2 LQKENI. J gave up 2 bases and V 4 bases, and 3 bases lay outside the gene matches. The CDR3 DNA is TGTGCCAGCTCACAGACTAGCCCCACAGATACGCAGTATTTT. Protein: CASSQTSPTDTQYF.

The CDR3, as DNA: TGTGCAAGTCGCTTAGCGGGACCGTTTGGGGTTTTGGGCAATCAGCCCCAGCATTTT. Residues: CASRLAGPFGVLGNQPQHF. The chain uses TRBV12-2 and TRBJ1-5. TRBV12-2 is assigned pseudogene status. CDR3 length: 19 amino acids.

This clone was counted once. This chain joins TRBV5-1 and TRBJ2-1; 11 bases match TRBD2. Germline V gene lookup returns CDR1 SGHRS and CDR2 YFSETQ. This CDR3 comprises 17 residues. The V segment lost 3 bases and the J segment 3 bases; nucleotides outside the gene matches: 8. The chain's CDR3 is CASSYAGLADHYNEQFF. The DNA of the CDR3 is TGCGCCAGCAGCTACGCGGGACTAGCGGATCACTACAATGAGCAGTTCTTC.

The chain employs TRBV6-5 and TRBJ2-7; 10 nucleotides line up with TRBD2. In germline, CDR1 is MNHEY, CDR2 SVGAGI. V lost 0 bases to trimming and J lost 2 bases; unmatched junction nucleotides: 1. This CDR3 is built from 15 residues. CDR3 coding DNA: TGTGCCAGCAGTTACTCCAGCGGGGGGGCCTACGAGCAGTACTTC. Protein: CASSYSSGGAYEQYF.

Points on this clone: The junction departs from germline at one end; a sequencing error may be responsible. The chain combines TRBV5-4 with TRBJ2-1; the D is unclear. This CDR3 region has 11 residues. CDR1 and CDR2 from the germline V gene are SGHNT and YYREEE (reference sequence). CDR3 bases: TGTGCCAGCAGCTCCTTCAATGAGCAGTTCTTC. Amino acid sequence: CASSSFNEQFF.

The chain combines TRBV7-3 with TRBJ2-7; weak D call: TRBD2 (5 bases). Germline lookup yields CDR1 SGHTA and CDR2 FQGTGA. This CDR3 contains 14 residues. V lost 3 bases and J lost 2, with 11 bases in between. CDR3 sequence: CASSLKDGAYEQYF. CDR3 in DNA: TGTGCCAGCAGCTTGAAGGACGGGGCCTACGAGCAGTACTTC.

This clone occurred a few times. The chain recombines TRBV5-1 with TRBJ1-5; the D gene is possibly TRBD1 (5 bases). CDR1 and CDR2 from the germline V gene are SGHRS and YFSETQ. The length of the CDR3 is 15 residues. With 0 bases removed from V and 6 bases from J, the gap between germline ends came to 13 bases. The CDR3 DNA reads TGCGCCAGCAGCTTGGCCTTTGGGGGGTCTCAGCCCCAGCATTTT. It translates to CASSLAFGGSQPQHF.

The V call is TRBV19, the J call TRBJ2-2, with D tentatively TRBD1 or TRBD2 (5 bases each). V dropped 7 bases and J dropped 4 bases, with 22 bases sitting between them. The germline gives CDR1 LNHDA, CDR2 SQIVND (reference sequence). This CDR3 spans 17 amino acids. Written as DNA, the CDR3 is TGTGCCAGTAAAGGGGACGGTTATTGGGATAGCACCGGGGAGCTGTTTTTT. Translated, it gives CASKGDGYWDSTGELFF.

The chain combines TRBV11-2 with TRBJ1-4; D call uncertain. The CDR3 runs 13 residues. V was cut by 2 bases and J by 10 bases, with 11 bases left in between. The germline CDR1 and CDR2 sequences are SGHAT and FQNNGV. The CDR3 protein is CASSLSAGGKLFF. CDR3 coding DNA: TGTGCCAGCAGCTTATCCGCCGGCGGAAAACTGTTTTTT.

This clone was observed a handful of times. This chain connects TRBV19 to TRBJ1-5; a possible D gene is TRBD1 (5 bases). Per the germline V gene, CDR1 is LNHDA and CDR2 is SQIVND (reference sequence). CDR3 size: 14 residues. Trimming took off 5 bases at V and 3 bases at J, with 11 bases between the two ends. The CDR3 sequence: CASSAIGANQPQHF. For the CDR3, the DNA is TGTGCCAGTAGTGCAATAGGGGCCAATCAGCCCCAGCATTTT.

The rearrangement links TRBV6-5 to TRBJ2-7, with D unresolved. CDR1 and CDR2 (germline): MNHEY, SVGAGI. Trimming took 5 bases from V and 2 from J, leaving 7 bases between them. There are 12 residues in the CDR3. The DNA of the CDR3 is TGTGCCAGCAGTGAGAATCCCTACGAGCAGTACTTC. Translating gives CASSENPYEQYF.

The gene calls are TRBV6-4 and TRBJ2-3, with D hard to call. V lost 3 bases and J lost 4, with 11 bases in between. Germline CDR1 reads MRHNA; CDR2 reads SNTAGT. This CDR3 has 14 residues. In DNA, the CDR3 is TGTGCCAGCAGTGAACGTAGTATGGCAGATACGCAGTATTTT. Its translation is CASSERSMADTQYF.

This chain joins TRBV5-4 and TRBJ2-3, with 10 bases fitting TRBD2. Germline trimming cut 4 bases from V and 5 bases from J; bases unmatched to any gene: 10. The CDR3 length is 16 residues. CDR1 and CDR2 (germline): SGHNT, YYREEE (reference sequence). CDR3 in amino acids: CASSTQSGRALDTQYF. DNA for the CDR3: TGTGCCAGCAGCACCCAAAGCGGGAGGGCCTTAGATACGCAGTATTTT.

The rearrangement joins TRBV6-1 to TRBJ2-1; D is perhaps TRBD1 or TRBD2 (5 bases each). This CDR3 has 14 residues. Germline CDR1 and CDR2: MNHNS and SASEGT. Trimming shortened V by 1 base and J by 3 bases, and 7 bases separated the two germline ends. CDR3 residues: CASSEGDGYNEQFF. CDR3 DNA sequence: TGTGCCAGCAGTGAAGGGGACGGCTACAATGAGCAGTTCTTC.

This clone was picked up a small number of times. The V and J genes are TRBV6-5 and TRBJ2-7, with D hard to call. V lost 5 bases and J 4 bases, leaving 6 bases between the germline ends. This CDR3 comprises 11 residues. Looked up from germline, CDR1 is MNHEY and CDR2 is SVGAGI. The CDR3 bases are TGTGCCAGCAGTAACATTTACGAGCAGTACTTC. The encoded protein is CASSNIYEQYF.

The CDR3 here is CASRMGGLNTGELFF. For the CDR3, the DNA is TGTGCCAGCAGGATGGGGGGTCTCAACACCGGGGAGCTGTTTTTT. The V call is TRBV6-5, the J call TRBJ2-2; the D gene is possibly TRBD2 (6 bases). The CDR3 contains 15 residues. Germline V gene sequence: CDR1 MNHEY, CDR2 SVGAGI. V was shortened by 6 bases and J by 2 bases, with 13 bases between the two germline ends.

The count of this clone is one. The rearrangement uses TRBV6-1 and TRBJ2-6; the match to TRBD1 covers 8 bases. The germline V gene has CDR1 MNHNS and CDR2 SASEGT. V gave up 0 bases and J gave up 0 bases; unmatched junction bases: 10. The CDR3 totals 20 residues. The chain's CDR3 is CASSEAPAYRGDSGANVLTF. DNA of the CDR3: TGTGCCAGCAGTGAAGCGCCGGCTTACAGGGGGGACTCTGGGGCCAACGTCCTGACTTTC.